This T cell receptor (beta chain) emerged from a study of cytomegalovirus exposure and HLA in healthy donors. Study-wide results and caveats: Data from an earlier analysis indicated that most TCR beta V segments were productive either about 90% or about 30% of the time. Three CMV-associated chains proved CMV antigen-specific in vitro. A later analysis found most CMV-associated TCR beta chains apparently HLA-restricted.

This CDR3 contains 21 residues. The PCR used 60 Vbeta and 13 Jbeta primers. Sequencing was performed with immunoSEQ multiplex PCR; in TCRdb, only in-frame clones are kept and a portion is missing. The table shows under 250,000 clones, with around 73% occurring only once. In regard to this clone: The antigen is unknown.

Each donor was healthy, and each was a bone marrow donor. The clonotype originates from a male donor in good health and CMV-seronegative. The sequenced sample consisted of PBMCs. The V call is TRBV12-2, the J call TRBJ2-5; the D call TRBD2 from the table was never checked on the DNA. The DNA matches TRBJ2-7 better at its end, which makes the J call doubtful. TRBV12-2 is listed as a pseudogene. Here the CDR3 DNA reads TGTGCAAGTCGCTTAGTCCCACCATGGACTAGCGGGAGTTATTTCGCTACCGAGCAGTACTTC. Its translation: CASRLVPPWTSGSYFATEQYF.